One sample yielded the 31 T cell receptor beta chains listed below, sequenced in a study of blood T cell repertoires in COVID-19. Produced via immunoSEQ multiplex PCR; TCRdb's table is partial and in-frame only. Altogether roughly 340,000 clones are present, around 89% being singletons, with the ten largest covering around 1%. Specimen: PBMCs or T cells enriched from blood (not recorded which). Receptors were obtained from a man between 18 and 29 years old who had recovered from COVID-19.

This clone was observed a single time. The chain links TRBV4-2 to TRBJ2-7, with a tentative D call TRBD1 (5 bases). The CDR3 length is 16 residues. Looked up from germline, CDR1 is LGHNA and CDR2 is YNFKEQ. V was cut by 0 bases and J by 2 bases, with 14 bases left in between. The CDR3 loop is CASSQEWQGTAYEQYF. CDR3 nucleotide sequence: TGTGCCAGCAGCCAAGAATGGCAGGGCACAGCCTACGAGCAGTACTTC.

The rearrangement links TRBV14 to TRBJ2-2; D ambiguous. V was pared by 1 base and J by 2 bases, with 8 bases between. CDR3 length: 15 amino acids. From germline, CDR1 is SGHDN and CDR2 FVKESK. In DNA, the CDR3 is TGTGCCAGCAGCCAAGTGGGCTACAACACCGGGGAGCTGTTTTTT. It yields the protein CASSQVGYNTGELFF.

V is TRBV11-1 and J is TRBJ1-3, with no clear D. Germline values: CDR1 SGHAT, CDR2 FQDESV (reference sequence). V gave up 6 bases and J gave up 4 bases, with 16 bases separating them. This CDR3 contains 15 residues. The CDR3 DNA reads as TGTGCCAGCAGTGCTAACGAGGGATCGGGAAACACCATATATTTT. Translated: CASSANEGSGNTIYF.

On this clone: Since the CDR3 does not end with the conserved phenylalanine or tryptophan, this likely comes from a read error. It is unclear where the CDR3 begins or ends on the DNA, so no DNA is shown, and the CDR3 is as TCRdb lists it. CDR3 in amino acids: CASSSHLTTGTGGGIP. The V gene is TRBV7-3, the J gene TRBJ1-2. Per germline, CDR1 SGHTA and CDR2 FQGTGA. The CDR3 comprises 16 residues, both ends counted.

The V gene is TRBV5-1, the J gene TRBJ1-4; D gene ambiguous. This CDR3 is 15 amino acids long. Germline V CDR1 and CDR2: SGHRS, YFSETQ. The V gene lost 0 bases and the J gene lost 2 bases, with 8 bases spanning the gap. In nucleotides, the CDR3 is TGCGCCAGCAGCTTGGATCCCGGGACTAATGAAAAACTGTTTTTT. This codes for CASSLDPGTNEKLFF. The entire variable domain, with the rest obtained from reference TRBV5-1 and TRBJ1-4, is as follows: KAGVTQTPRYLIKTRGQQVTLSCSPISGHRSVSWYQQTPGQGLQFLFEYFSETQRNKGNFPGRFSGRQFSNSRSEMNVSTLELGDSALYLCASSLDPGTNEKLFFGSGTQLSVL.

The chain uses TRBV29-1 and TRBJ2-7; possibly TRBD1 for D (6 bases). This CDR3 region has 10 residues. The ends were cut back, 4 bases at V and 6 bases at J, with 7 bases in the middle. The germline CDR1 and CDR2 sequences are SQVTM and ANQGSEA. In DNA form, the CDR3 reads TGCAGCGTTGGGGGGCTCGAGCAGTACTTC. Translation gives CSVGGLEQYF.

J is TRBJ2-5 and V is TRBV27; 8 nucleotides agree with TRBD1. CDR3 length: 13 amino acids. Germline loops: CDR1 MNHEY, CDR2 SMNVEV (reference sequence). Trimming took 4 bases from V and 7 from J; bases not matched to a gene: 5. CDR3 nucleotides: TGTGCCAGCAGTTCTCAGGGGGCCGTGACCCAGTACTTC. Translation: CASSSQGAVTQYF.

The J gene is TRBJ2-3, the V gene TRBV5-4; D is undetermined. Germline V gives CDR1 SGHNT, CDR2 YYREEE (reference sequence). CDR3 length: 15 amino acids. The V and J ends lost 4 bases and 5 bases respectively, with 17 bases between them. The CDR3 is CASSPLVRQQDTQYF. For the CDR3, the DNA is TGTGCCAGCAGCCCCCTCGTGAGGCAGCAAGATACGCAGTATTTT.

This sequence joins TRBV5-1 and TRBJ2-1; TRBD2 matches at 9 bases. The CDR3 has 16 residues. J gave up 2 bases and V 0 bases, and 3 bases lay outside the gene matches. Germline V gives CDR1 SGHRS, CDR2 YFSETQ. The CDR3 nucleotides read TGCGCCAGCAGCTTGGGGTCTAGCGGGACCTACAATGAGCAGTTCTTC. It yields the protein CASSLGSSGTYNEQFF.

This sequence joins TRBV7-3 and TRBJ2-7; weak D call: TRBD2 (5 bases). Germline-derived CDR1 and CDR2 are SGHTA and FQGTGA. V was clipped by 5 bases and J by 2 bases, with 10 bases between them. The CDR3 is 13 residues long. The CDR3 region is CASSLTSAYEQYF. The CDR3 region has the DNA TGTGCCAGCAGCCTCACTAGTGCCTACGAGCAGTACTTC.

The chain combines TRBV11-3 with TRBJ2-7; 9 bases agree with TRBD2. Germline CDR1 reads SGHNT; CDR2 reads YENEEA. The CDR3 has 17 residues. With V trimmed by 0 bases and J by 6 bases, 12 bases remained unmatched. For the CDR3, the DNA is TGTGCCAGCAGCTTAGATGAAAGGCGGGAGGGCGTGAGCGAGCAGTACTTC. It yields the protein CASSLDERREGVSEQYF. The full variable domain, its missing parts supplied by reference TRBV11-3 and TRBJ2-7, is EAGVVQSPRYKIIEKKQPVAFWCNPISGHNTLYWYLQNLGQGPELLIRYENEEAVDDSQLPKDRFSAERLKGVDSTLKIQPAELGDSAVYLCASSLDERREGVSEQYFGPGTRLTVT.

The gene calls are TRBV12-5 and TRBJ1-5; TRBD1 agrees at 7 bases. Trimming removed 2 bases from V and 5 bases from J; junction bases left unmatched: 12. The CDR3 totals 17 residues. Germline V gene data show CDR1 as LGHNT and CDR2 as FRNRAP. The CDR3 sequence is CASGLTHGTAPYQPQHF. CDR3 nucleotide sequence: TGTGCTAGTGGTTTGACCCACGGGACAGCCCCTTATCAGCCCCAGCATTTT.

The chain employs TRBV6-1 and TRBJ2-1; 7 bases align to TRBD2. The V gene's germline CDR1 is MNHNS and CDR2 SASEGT. The V and J ends lost 2 bases and 4 bases, in that order; junction bases with no gene match: 5. The CDR3 runs to 15 residues. The CDR3 nucleotides read TGTGCCAGCAGTGAATTTCGGGGGGAATACAATGAGCAGTTCTTC. It codes for CASSEFRGEYNEQFF.

This chain uses TRBV29-1 with TRBJ1-1; possible D gene TRBD1, 5 bases. Trimming removed 7 bases at V and 3 bases at J, with 15 bases between. Germline CDR1 and CDR2: SQVTM and ANQGSEA. The CDR3 has 13 amino acids. The CDR3: CSARQGMDTEAFF. In DNA form, the CDR3 reads TGCAGCGCCAGGCAGGGTATGGACACTGAAGCTTTCTTT.

This chain links TRBV10-1 with TRBJ2-7; D might be TRBD2 (5 bases). The CDR3 runs 15 residues. The germline V and J ends were trimmed by 0 bases and 3 bases, with 12 bases remaining between them. Germline lookup yields CDR1 WNHNN and CDR2 SYGVQD (reference sequence). The DNA of the CDR3 is TGCGCCAGCAGTGAGTCCAGCGGACCCAACTACGAGCAGTACTTC. Its protein product is CASSESSGPNYEQYF.

The chain employs TRBV19 and TRBJ1-6; D possibly corresponds to TRBD1 (5 bases). Trimming cost V 3 bases and J 1 base, with 10 bases left between them. Germline CDR1 and CDR2: LNHDA and SQIVND (reference sequence). The CDR3 length is 16 residues. CDR3 residues: CASSIRTGSYNSPLHF. The CDR3 DNA is TGTGCCAGTAGTATTAGAACAGGATCCTATAATTCACCCCTCCACTTT.

This chain joins TRBV28 and TRBJ1-1; TRBD1 matches 7 bases. Germline assignment: CDR1 MDHEN and CDR2 SYDVKM. This CDR3 has 12 residues. The trim removed 5 bases at V and 6 bases at J, leaving 3 bases unmatched. The CDR3 spells CASSVTGPEAFF. Written as DNA, the CDR3 is TGTGCCAGCAGTGTGACAGGGCCTGAAGCTTTCTTT.

The V and J genes are TRBV5-8 and TRBJ1-4; D may be TRBD1 (6 bases). This CDR3 has 15 residues. Germline V CDR1 and CDR2: SGHTS, YDEGEE. V lost 4 bases to trimming and J lost 7 bases, with 17 bases between them. The CDR3 region has the DNA TGTGCCAGCAGCACCGAATGGGGGCAAGGTGAAAAACTGTTTTTT. It encodes CASSTEWGQGEKLFF.

This chain links TRBV7-2 with TRBJ2-7; TRBD2 aligns across 12 bases. CDR1 SGHTA and CDR2 FQGNSA come from the germline V gene. V gave up 5 bases and J gave up 7 bases; unmatched junction bases: 18. The CDR3 length is 18 residues. CDR3 region: CASSPAPLAGGPLGEQYF. The CDR3 DNA reads as TGTGCCAGCAGCCCAGCCCCACTAGCGGGAGGCCCTTTGGGTGAGCAGTACTTC.

The chain is built from TRBV15 and TRBJ2-7; 8 bases are a match to TRBD2. The CDR3 runs to 17 residues. Looked up from germline, CDR1 is LNHNV and CDR2 is YYDKDF (reference sequence). J lost 0 bases, V lost 3 bases, and 10 bases had no gene match. The CDR3 loop reads CATSSETSELISYEQYF. The CDR3 nucleotides read TGTGCCACCAGCAGTGAGACTAGCGAACTGATCTCCTACGAGCAGTACTTC.

CDR3 DNA sequence: TGTGCCACCAGTGAAACAGGGTCATATGATGGCTACACCTTC. As protein: CATSETGSYDGYTF. The chain couples TRBV24-1 to TRBJ1-2, with D perhaps TRBD1 (6 bases). Germline CDR1 reads KGHDR; CDR2 reads SFDVKD. Trimming shortened V by 4 bases and J by 6 bases, and 14 bases separated the two germline ends. There are 14 residues in the CDR3.

The chain couples TRBV5-1 to TRBJ2-3; weak D call: TRBD2 (5 bases). Per the germline V gene, CDR1 is SGHRS and CDR2 is YFSETQ. V lost 5 bases and J lost 5, with 9 bases in between. This CDR3 spans 12 amino acids. CDR3: CASRPGEDTQYF. The CDR3 DNA follows: TGCGCCAGCAGGCCCGGGGAAGATACGCAGTATTTT. The full variable domain, with the rest looked up from reference TRBV5-1 and TRBJ2-3, is KAGVTQTPRYLIKTRGQQVTLSCSPISGHRSVSWYQQTPGQGLQFLFEYFSETQRNKGNFPGRFSGRQFSNSRSEMNVSTLELGDSALYLCASRPGEDTQYFGPGTRLTVL.

The chain couples TRBV4-2 to TRBJ2-3; 9 bases agree with TRBD2. Germline trimming cut 0 bases from V and 1 base from J; bases unmatched to any gene: 8. CDR3 length: 18 residues. Germline V gene sequence: CDR1 LGHNA, CDR2 YNFKEQ. The chain's CDR3 is CASSQDYKGGGGTDTQYF. CDR3 bases: TGTGCCAGCAGCCAAGATTATAAAGGCGGGGGGGGCACAGATACGCAGTATTTT.

The rearrangement uses TRBV11-2 and TRBJ1-3; 7 bases line up with TRBD1. V shed 3 bases, J shed 4 bases, and the junction held 6 bases outside the gene matches. The CDR3 is 15 amino acids. The V gene's germline CDR1 is SGHAT and CDR2 FQNNGV. This CDR3 reads CASSFRRGDGNTIYF. The CDR3 DNA reads TGTGCCAGCAGCTTCCGCAGGGGGGACGGAAACACCATATATTTT.

The chain employs TRBV7-9 and TRBJ2-7; 8 bases are a match to TRBD1. The CDR3 is made up of 15 amino acids. The germline CDR1 and CDR2 sequences are SEHNR and FQNEAQ (reference sequence). V lost 4 bases to trimming and J lost 3 bases; unmatched junction nucleotides: 8. The CDR3 sequence is CASSSEGQANYEQYF. CDR3 sequence (DNA): TGTGCCAGCAGCTCGGAGGGACAGGCGAACTACGAGCAGTACTTC. Supplemented by reference TRBV7-9 and TRBJ2-7, the full variable domain reads DTGVSQNPRHKITKRGQNVTFRCDPISEHNRLYWYRQTLGQGPEFLTYFQNEAQLEKSRLLSDRFSAERPKGSFSTLEIQRTEQGDSAMYLCASSSEGQANYEQYFGPGTRLTVT.

V and J are TRBV5-1 and TRBJ1-3, with D possibly matching TRBD1 (5 bases). Germline CDR1 SGHRS, CDR2 YFSETQ. The CDR3 spans 16 residues. Trimming stripped 0 bases from V and 4 bases from J, with 14 bases between. This CDR3 reads CASSLAPGELGNTIYF. CDR3 DNA sequence: TGCGCCAGCAGCTTGGCCCCGGGGGAACTCGGAAACACCATATATTTT.

This chain links TRBV19 with TRBJ1-5, with a possible D match to TRBD1 (5 bases). The CDR3 runs 14 residues. V was pared by 5 bases and J by 6 bases, with 14 bases between. Germline CDR1 and CDR2: LNHDA and SQIVND (reference sequence). The CDR3, as DNA: TGTGCCAGTAGTCCAGGGCTATATCGTCAGCCCCAGCATTTT. Translation: CASSPGLYRQPQHF.

This chain connects TRBV5-4 to TRBJ2-5, with TRBD2 matching 13 bases. Trimming removed 2 bases from V and 3 bases from J; junction bases left unmatched: 1. There are 15 residues in the CDR3. Looked up from germline, CDR1 is SGHNT and CDR2 is YYREEE (reference sequence). CDR3 sequence reads: CASSFGLAGEETQYF. The CDR3, as DNA: TGTGCCAGCAGCTTTGGACTAGCGGGGGAAGAGACCCAGTACTTC.

The chain combines TRBV5-1 with TRBJ2-3, with D hard to call. V gave up 3 bases and J gave up 0 bases, with 17 bases separating them. Looked up from germline, CDR1 is SGHRS and CDR2 is YFSETQ. The CDR3 is 17 amino acids. The chain's CDR3 is CASSSIGSSSSTDTQYF. The CDR3 DNA sequence: TGCGCCAGCAGCTCAATCGGGTCGAGTTCTAGCACAGATACGCAGTATTTT.

The chain joins TRBV6-5 to TRBJ1-4; 7 positions agree with TRBD1. CDR1 is MNHEY and CDR2 is SVGAGI in the germline V gene. V lost 3 bases to trimming and J lost 7 bases; unmatched junction nucleotides: 5. This CDR3 region has 14 residues. This CDR3 reads CASSYGQASEKLFF. The CDR3 DNA reads as TGTGCCAGCAGTTATGGACAGGCTAGTGAAAAACTGTTTTTT.

This chain joins TRBV5-1 and TRBJ1-2; D is undetermined. The V end lost 0 bases, the J end lost 0 bases, and 6 bases lay between the germline ends. Germline CDR1 and CDR2: SGHRS and YFSETQ. The CDR3 is 14 residues long. CDR3 coding DNA: TGCGCCAGCAGCTTGGACAGATCTAACTATGGCTACACCTTC. Amino acids: CASSLDRSNYGYTF.